This T cell receptor beta chain comes out of a study of shared clonotypes between healthy human individuals. Findings of the study overall: Blood was the sole source, and tissue repertoires probably differ. In general, naive subsets displayed greater estimated richness than memory subsets did.

The CDR3 consists of 12 residues. V dropped 1 base and J dropped 13 bases, with 11 bases sitting between them. Germline V gene data show CDR1 as SGHAT and CDR2 as FQNNGV. Sequencing was performed with immunoSEQ multiplex PCR; in TCRdb, only in-frame clones are kept and a portion is missing. The sample consists of millions of clones, approximately 95% of them appearing once. In this sample, this clone turned up once. What it binds is not known. It was CD45RO-negative cells, positively selected for CCR7, that made up naive CD8 cells, with terminally differentiated effector memory CD45RA+ cells excluded.

The sequence came from a man aged 18 to 35 in good health. The chain recombines TRBV11-2 with TRBJ2-1; a possible D gene is TRBD2 (6 bases). The source material was naive CD8+ T cells sorted from blood. As DNA, the CDR3 is TGTGCCAGCAGCTTAGGTCCGGGGGATCAGTTCTTC. It yields the protein CASSLGPGDQFF.